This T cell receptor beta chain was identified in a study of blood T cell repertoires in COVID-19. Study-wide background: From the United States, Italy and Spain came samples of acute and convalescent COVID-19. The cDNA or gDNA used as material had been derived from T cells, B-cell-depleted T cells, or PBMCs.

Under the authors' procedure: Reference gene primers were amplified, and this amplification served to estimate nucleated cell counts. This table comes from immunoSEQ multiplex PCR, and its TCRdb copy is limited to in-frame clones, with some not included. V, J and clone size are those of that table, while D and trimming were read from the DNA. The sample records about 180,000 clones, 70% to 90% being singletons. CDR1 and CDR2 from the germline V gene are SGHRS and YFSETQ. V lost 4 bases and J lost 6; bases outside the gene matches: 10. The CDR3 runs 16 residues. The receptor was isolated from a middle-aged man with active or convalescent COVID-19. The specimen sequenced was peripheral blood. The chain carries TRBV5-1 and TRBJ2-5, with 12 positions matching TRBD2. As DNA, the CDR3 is TGCGCCAGCAGCCCCTCTAGCGGGGGGGCCTCGAAGACCCAGTACTTC. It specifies CASSPSSGGASKTQYF.